This T cell receptor (beta chain) originates from a study of beta chain features in type 1 diabetes. The length of the CDR3 is 13 residues. V gave up 1 base and J gave up 1 base, with 7 bases separating them. Germline CDR1 reads SQVTM; CDR2 reads ANQGSEA. Since all of the isolated RNA was reverse transcribed, expressed TCRB transcripts were what got sequenced. TCRdb's copy holds only in-frame clones and misses some; the assay was immunoSEQ multiplex PCR. This table has about 700,000 clones, 13% appearing once. Comments on this clone: Its antigen is unknown.

General study findings and limits: TCRB CDR3s were moderately but significantly shorter in Type 1 diabetes patients in all four CD4+ subsets.

This chain joins TRBV29-1 and TRBJ1-1; D unclear. The sample taken for sequencing was naive CD4+ T cells from blood. The receptor comes from a man aged 18 to 30 with type 1 diabetes. The CDR3 is CSVEGSPNTEAFF. Here the CDR3 DNA reads TGCAGCGTTGAAGGCAGCCCGAACACTGAAGCTTTCTTT.